This T cell receptor beta chain was recovered during a study of blood T cell repertoires in COVID-19. The overall study: Samples came from the United States, Italy and Spain, spanning acute and convalescent COVID-19.

Cohort 3 donors were reported recovered after two negative PCRs, clearance, or symptom resolution. This CDR3 is built from 15 residues. With 0 bases removed from V and 5 bases from J, the gap between germline ends came to 14 bases. CDR1 is MGHRA, CDR2 YSYEKL, per germline. The protocol was immunoSEQ multiplex PCR, while the TCRdb copy is restricted to in-frame clones and leaves out a portion. The data show some 300,000 clones, approximately 86% seen once. This clone was picked up one time. The gene calls are TRBV4-1 and TRBJ2-7; perhaps TRBD1 as D (6 bases). The specimen was PBMCs or T cells enriched from blood (not recorded which). This TCR came from a woman in her twenties or thirties who had recovered from COVID-19. CDR3 coding DNA: TGCGCCAGCAGCCAAGATCACAGGGTGGAAGACGAGCAGTACTTC. It encodes CASSQDHRVEDEQYF.